This record concerns one T cell receptor (beta chain) sequence. CDR3 length equals 14 residues. V was pared by 2 bases and J by 5 bases, with 12 bases between. CDR1 is SEHNR, CDR2 FQNEAQ, per germline (reference sequence). The sample belongs to a study of blood T cell repertoires in COVID-19. At the level of the study: From the United States, Italy and Spain came samples of acute and convalescent COVID-19. Nucleic acid was either cDNA or gDNA, and it came from T cells, B-cell-depleted T cells, or PBMCs.

In the original workflow: Nucleated cell counts were estimated from reference gene primer amplification. TCRdb's table, derived via immunoSEQ multiplex PCR, lists solely in-frame clones and lacks some. V and J calls and clone size are as listed in that table; D and trimming were resolved from the DNA. The profile shows tens of thousands of clones, roughly 84% of them singletons. The sequenced sample was peripheral blood. The chain combines TRBV7-9 with TRBJ2-5; TRBD1 is a possible D gene (7 bases). This receptor was identified in a man aged 80 or over with acute or convalescent COVID-19. CDR3 in amino acids: CASSLFPGGETQYF. In DNA, the CDR3 is TGTGCCAGCAGCTTATTTCCAGGGGGGGAGACCCAGTACTTC.